This TCR beta chain was sequenced for a study of vaccination effects on CD4 cells after COVID-19. Study-wide points: Convalescent patients numbered few in the study; early post-infection timepoints were missing entirely. In the late period after vaccination, infection- and vaccine-induced clones contracted markedly.

Peptide-pool stimulation followed by sequencing identified expanded antigen-specific CD4+ clonotypes in the ViraFEST assay. Isolating CD4+ T cells followed approximately 10 days of culture. Each participant was given two doses of one vaccine (BNT162b2 or mRNA-1273). Some clones are missing from TCRdb's copy, which holds only in-frame ones; the method was immunoSEQ multiplex PCR. The data show some 16,000 clones, around 76% seen once. For this clone: Its antigen is not identified.

Per germline, CDR1 MDHEN and CDR2 SYDVKM. The V end lost 4 bases, the J end lost 2 bases, and 5 bases lay between the germline ends. This CDR3 region has 12 residues. The chain joins TRBV28 to TRBJ1-2; D gene uncertain. Source: CD4+ T cells from PBMCs cultured with HCoV-NL63 spike peptides, taken after COVID-19 vaccination. This TCR was sampled from a human donor who received a COVID-19 vaccine. CDR3 coding DNA: TGTGCCAGCAGTTCGGGCAACTATGGCTACACCTTC. Its translation is CASSSGNYGYTF.